Below, 6 T cell receptor beta chains from the same sample are listed, as sequenced in a study of CD8 T cells in Susac syndrome. Reverse transcription of 0.5 to 1 ug RNA was performed with random hexamers. TCRdb used MiXCR to reprocess the immunoSEQ multiplex PCR reads, holding one entry per CDR3 protein. The sample comprises 150,000 to 180,000 distinct CDR3 sequences, around 95% of which are singletons, and around 0.15% rests with the top ten. The sequenced material came from CD8+ T cells from PBMCs. All receptors come from a human donor with multiple sclerosis.

The chain uses TRBV19 and TRBJ1-5; 9 positions match TRBD1. This CDR3 has 17 residues. V lost 9 bases, J lost 0 bases, and 12 bases stayed unmatched. CDR1 and CDR2 (germline): LNHDA, SQIVND (reference sequence). CDR3 region: CASLKGQGAYSNQPQHF. The CDR3 region has the DNA TGTGCCAGCCTTAAGGGACAGGGAGCTTATAGCAATCAGCCCCAGCATTTT. The full variable domain, rest sourced from reference TRBV19 and TRBJ1-5, is DGGITQSPKYLFRKEGQNVTLSCEQNLNHDAMYWYRQDPGQGLRLIYYSQIVNDFQKGDIAEGYSVSREKKESFPLTVTSAQKNPTAFYLCASLKGQGAYSNQPQHFGDGTRLSIL.

This chain uses TRBV12-3 or TRBV12-4 with TRBJ1-1; D ambiguous. Between the trimmed V and J ends, which lost 5 bases and 1 base, there was a span of 8 bases. The CDR3 is 13 amino acids. CDR3 sequence (DNA): TGTGCCAGCAGTGATTGGTCGAACACTGAAGCTTTCTTT. It specifies CASSDWSNTEAFF.

The J gene is TRBJ2-7, the V gene TRBV29-1, with D possibly TRBD2 on 6 matching bases. Trimming pared 7 bases from V and 7 bases from J, leaving 20 bases between. Germline CDR1 is SQVTM and CDR2 is ANQGSEA. The CDR3 runs 13 residues. The CDR3 sequence: CSAPRDSSGEQYF. The CDR3, as DNA: TGCAGCGCACCCCGGGACTCCTCGGGGGAGCAGTACTTC.

The chain uses TRBV5-1 and TRBJ2-1; D is unresolved. V lost 3 bases, J lost 7 bases, and 8 bases lay in between. CDR1 SGHRS and CDR2 YFSETQ come from the germline V gene. This CDR3 has 12 residues. The CDR3 DNA reads as TGCGCCAGCAGCTGGCCTGGAAATGAGCAGTTCTTC. The encoded protein is CASSWPGNEQFF.

This chain links TRBV7-9 with TRBJ1-5, with D maybe TRBD1 (6 bases). The CDR3 covers 15 residues. The V and J ends lost 3 bases and 4 bases respectively, with 13 bases between them. CDR1 and CDR2 (germline): SEHNR, FQNEAQ (reference sequence). For the CDR3, the DNA is TGTGCCAGCAGCTTTACCGGTACAGGGAATCAGCCCCAGCATTTT. It yields the protein CASSFTGTGNQPQHF.

The chain joins TRBV20-1 to TRBJ2-7; TRBD1 is a possible D gene (7 bases). This CDR3 spans 16 amino acids. The V gene lost 3 bases and the J gene lost 2 bases, with 20 bases spanning the gap. Germline CDR1 and CDR2: DFQATT and SNEGSKA (reference sequence). The CDR3, as DNA: TGCAGTGCTAGGGACCAGGAGGGGGCCCTCACCTACGAGCAGTACTTC. Residues: CSARDQEGALTYEQYF.